Sequencing of this TCR beta chain was carried out in a study of Graves' ophthalmopathy and Graves' hyperthyroidism (dated by TCRdb to between 2018 and 2020). As for the study more broadly: Peripheral blood was collected at initial diagnosis, before any treatment. To tell Graves' ophthalmopathy apart from Graves' hyperthyroidism, and to predict which patients would progress to ophthalmopathy, the study relied on TCR beta repertoire signatures. In total, approximately 130 blood samples were TCR-sequenced: around 42 ophthalmopathy, some 75 hyperthyroidism and some 17 hyperthyroidism-to-ophthalmopathy patients. A discovery set of 100 patients (43 ophthalmopathy, 55 to 60 stable hyperthyroidism) was enrolled to explore V-J signatures distinguishing ophthalmopathy from hyperthyroidism. An independent validation cohort was composed of around 19 hyperthyroidism patients and about 16 patients who later progressed from hyperthyroidism to ophthalmopathy. In over 5 hyperthyroidism patients, the T-cell repertoire of thyroid tissue was compared with the T-cell repertoire of blood. Following sample collection, hyperthyroidism patients were given methimazole at a starting dose of 30 mg daily, and ophthalmopathy patients were given high-dose intravenous methylprednisolone. What the work shows at the level of the full study, not this receptor alone: In validation, the model predicted ophthalmopathy progression with less than 71% sensitivity and roughly 72% specificity; 12 predicted patients were CT-confirmed with GO in a median of about 7.1 months. Most expanded thyroid clonotypes with a frequency above 0.001 also appeared in blood, which suggests that blood repertoires may reflect the immune response in the thyroid. In cross-validation, the 13-signature model distinguished ophthalmopathy from stable hyperthyroidism with about 87% sensitivity and about 81% specificity, and in the test set the corresponding values were about 80% and 75%. No statistical method was used to set the sample size in advance, and the investigators knew which group each participant was assigned to.

Notes on this clonotype: Its antigen is unknown. One end of the junction does not line up with germline, which may come from a read error.

For repertoire sequencing, TCR beta CDR3 regions were amplified from RNA transcripts. A first-round RT-PCR used HTBI primers with the Qiagen OneStep RT-PCR kit, followed by a second-round multiplex PCR, size selection and purification. Sequencing of the libraries was carried out on an Illumina HiSeq2000 in paired-end mode with 100 bp reads. In the authors' own workflow: SOAPnuke was used to process the reads, throwing out any read that had adapters, had uncalled bases, had a mean Phred below 15, or lacked an exact constant-primer or identifier match. COPE v1.2.5 was used to merge the high-quality paired reads. Clonotypes were defined as unique nucleotide sequences and were aligned to IMGT TRB V, D and J references using MiTCR v1.1. Analysis was restricted to V-J combinations with a frequency above 0.0001, which covered roughly 99% of repertoires. A TCR clonal expansion and chaos score per V-J combination was defined as the ratio of F50 clonal expansion to chaos observed in the TCRdist matrix. Welch's t-statistics and random forest were used to reduce the features to 10 to 15 V-J combinations, which were then used as input to a naive Bayes classifier. The similarity between thyroid and blood repertoires was quantified using the Morisita-Horn index. Using fastp at Q25 and MiXCR, TCRdb reprocessed the public reads and kept productive beta chains. Every distinct CDR3 protein forms one entry, paired with its most common genes and DNA. For this entry, the V and J calls and clone size follow TCRdb and not the study's own pipeline. The sample table holds about 740,000 distinct CDR3 sequences, of which approximately 40% were seen once. 44% of the sample rests with the top ten.

Patients with ophthalmopathy had moderately to severely active disease, with a Clinical Activity Score of 3 or more, a NOSPECS grade of 4 or more, and a disease duration of less than 3 months. Patients with other autoimmune diseases, uncontrolled infections, pregnancy or lactation were excluded. Clinical symptoms, serum thyroxine, TRAb, thyroid ultrasound and orbital computed tomography were used for diagnosis. Ficoll-Paque density gradient centrifugation was used to isolate PBMCs from around 10 ml of fresh peripheral blood. Total RNA was extracted using Trizol reagent, and RNA quality was checked on an Agilent 2100 Bioanalyzer. The sequenced sample was peripheral blood. The clonotype originates from an adult man with Graves' ophthalmopathy.

The CDR3 in this case is CASSYSRDNPRF. The nucleotide sequence reads TGTGCCAGCAGTTACTCGAGGGATAACCCAAGATTC. The chain uses TRBV6-1 and TRBJ2-7; the D gene is possibly TRBD2, with 5 bases matching. Taken from cysteine to phenylalanine, the CDR3 has 12 residues. The entry retains the CDR3 DNA only, 36 bases that are in frame from base 1. The germline V gene specifies MNHNS as CDR1 and SASEGT as CDR2.